The next 7 T cell receptor beta chains were all read from a single sample in a study of OX40 agonist ivuxolimab in advanced cancers. Data came from immunoSEQ multiplex PCR; TCRdb stores just in-frame clones and leaves some out. The table records about 94,000 clones, about nine tenths of them present only once. Source: CD4+ or CD8+ T cells sorted from blood, taken in a trial of the OX40 agonist ivuxolimab. These receptors were taken from an adult with an advanced solid tumor such as melanoma, head and neck, liver or kidney cancer.

The chain links TRBV2 to TRBJ1-1; TRBD1 is a possible D gene (5 bases). In germline, CDR1 is SNHLY, CDR2 FYNNEI. The germline V and J ends were trimmed by 2 bases and 7 bases, with 20 bases remaining between them. The CDR3 contains 16 residues. The CDR3 sequence is CASSERRQGPRGEAFF. The CDR3 region has the DNA TGTGCCAGCAGTGAAAGGCGCCAGGGCCCTAGGGGTGAAGCTTTCTTT. The variable domain in full, with the rest retrieved from reference TRBV2 and TRBJ1-1, is EPEVTQTPSHQVTQMGQEVILRCVPISNHLYFYWYRQILGQKVEFLVSFYNNEISEKSEIFDDQFSVERPDGSNFTLKIRSTKLEDSAMYFCASSERRQGPRGEAFFGQGTRLTVV.

The sample holds a few counts of this clone. The V and J genes are TRBV5-1 and TRBJ2-1; D possibly corresponds to TRBD1 (6 bases). Trimming removed 5 bases at V and 3 bases at J, with 12 bases between. This CDR3 contains 14 residues. The germline CDR1 and CDR2 sequences are SGHRS and YFSETQ. CDR3 coding DNA: TGCGCCAGCAGAACCGGGACATTCTACAATGAGCAGTTCTTC. This sequence encodes CASRTGTFYNEQFF.

The chain couples TRBV11-3 to TRBJ2-3; the D call may be TRBD1 or TRBD2 (5 bases each). Trimming shortened V by 5 bases and J by 6 bases, and 9 bases separated the two germline ends. This CDR3 has 12 residues. The germline V gene encodes CDR1 SGHNT and CDR2 YENEEA. CDR3 residues: CASSPGQDTQYF. CDR3 in DNA: TGTGCCAGCAGCCCGGGGCAGGATACGCAGTATTTT.

This chain links TRBV11-2 with TRBJ2-5; possibly TRBD1 for D (6 bases). Trimming took 5 bases from V and 5 from J, leaving 12 bases between them. This CDR3 comprises 13 residues. Germline CDR1 SGHAT, CDR2 FQNNGV. The CDR3 coding sequence is TGTGCCAGCAGCCAGGGGCACGGGGAGACCCAGTACTTC. This encodes CASSQGHGETQYF. Full variable domain (missing parts from reference TRBV11-2 and TRBJ2-5): EAGVAQSPRYKIIEKRQSVAFWCNPISGHATLYWYQQILGQGPKLLIQFQNNGVVDDSQLPKDRFSAERLKGVDSTLKIQPAKLEDSAVYLCASSQGHGETQYFGPGTRLLVL.

The J gene is TRBJ1-3, the V gene TRBV4-2, with D unclear. This CDR3 is built from 14 residues. Germline assignment: CDR1 LGHNA and CDR2 YNFKEQ. V lost 0 bases to trimming and J lost 3 bases, with 6 bases between them. In nucleotides, the CDR3 is TGTGCCAGCAGCCAAGATGACCTTGGAAACACCATATATTTT. It yields the protein CASSQDDLGNTIYF.

V usage is TRBV18 and J usage is TRBJ2-1, with D hard to call. The CDR3 loop spans 13 amino acids. V was pared by 3 bases and J by 5 bases, with 8 bases between. Germline V CDR1 and CDR2: KGHSH, LQKENI. The CDR3, as DNA: TGTGCCAGCTCACCTCAGGAGAACAATGAGCAGTTCTTC. Translating it yields CASSPQENNEQFF.

This chain uses TRBV11-1 with TRBJ1-3; D is undetermined. CDR3 size: 17 residues. The V and J ends lost 1 base and 4 bases respectively, with 17 bases between them. Germline V gene sequence: CDR1 SGHAT, CDR2 FQDESV (reference sequence). DNA for the CDR3: TGTGCCAGCAGCTTAGATCCGGGTTCCGGGAGGGGAAACACCATATATTTT. This encodes CASSLDPGSGRGNTIYF.